Listed below are T cell receptor beta chains from one sample, sequenced in a study. TCRdb re-called the 5' RACE reads with MiXCR, one entry per CDR3 protein. The table lists more than 10,000 distinct CDR3 sequences, around 22% of them singletons, with 2.5% to 3.5% in the top ten. Sample: naive CD4+ T cells sorted from blood. These receptors were taken from a female donor with breast cancer. Each CDR3 is given with its conserved first and last residue. D genes are given only for firm matches. Some rows mark clone size as missing; the rest say once, few, many or name a class of expanded clone.

DNA: TGCGCCAGCAGCTTGAAGGTTGATGAGCAGTTCTTC; CDR3: CASSLKVDEQFF; J: TRBJ2-1; V: TRBV5-1; size: medium-sized; D: NA
DNA: TGTGCCAGCAGCTTGAGGGGGCCCCAAAATGGCAATCAGCCCCAGCATTTT; CDR3: CASSLRGPQNGNQPQHF; J: TRBJ1-5; V: TRBV5-5; size: few; D: TRBD1
DNA: TGTGCCAGCAGCCTTACCCGGGACATCCGAAACACCATATATTTT; CDR3: CASSLTRDIRNTIYF; J: TRBJ1-3; V: TRBV4-2; size: NA; D: NA
DNA: TGTGCCAGCAGCCCTGGACAGGGTAAGAAGATGAACACTGAAGCTTTCTTT; CDR3: CASSPGQGKKMNTEAFF; J: TRBJ1-1; V: TRBV6-5; size: few; D: TRBD1
DNA: TGCGCCAGCAGCAGCCTACTTGTAGCGGACGAGCAGTACTTC; CDR3: CASSSLLVADEQYF; J: TRBJ2-7; V: TRBV5-1; size: few; D: NA
DNA: TGCGCCAGCAGCTTGGGGGGAGGAACCTACGAGCAGTACTTC; CDR3: CASSLGGGTYEQYF; J: TRBJ2-7; V: TRBV5-1; size: few; D: NA
DNA: TGTGCCAGCAGAGACCCCAGGGGGGGCAGACAAGTCGTTAGCACAGATACGCAGTATTTT; CDR3: CASRDPRGGRQVVSTDTQYF; J: TRBJ2-3; V: TRBV6-1; size: NA; D: NA
DNA: TGCAGTGCCAGTAAGGGGGCGGGAACTGAAGCTTTCTTT; CDR3: CSASKGAGTEAFF; J: TRBJ1-1; V: TRBV20-1; size: medium-sized; D: TRBD1
DNA: TGTGCCACCAGTGTGCAGATACAAGAGACCCAGTACTTC; CDR3: CATSVQIQETQYF; J: TRBJ2-5; V: TRBV24-1; size: NA; D: NA
DNA: TGTGCCAGCAGTGAAGGAGTACACAGGTCCGGATACGAGCAGTACTTC; CDR3: CASSEGVHRSGYEQYF; J: TRBJ2-7; V: TRBV6-1; size: many; D: NA
DNA: TGTGCCAGCAGCTGGGGACAGAATAGCAATCAGCCCCAGCATTTT; CDR3: CASSWGQNSNQPQHF; J: TRBJ1-5; V: TRBV7-2; size: few; D: TRBD1
DNA: TGTGCCAGCAGCGGTCTAGGGGGCACCGGGGAGCTGTTTTTT; CDR3: CASSGLGGTGELFF; J: TRBJ2-2; V: TRBV9; size: NA; D: NA
DNA: TGTGCCAGCAGTTTGAGGGACGGAACGTACAATGAGCAGTTCTTC; CDR3: CASSLRDGTYNEQFF; J: TRBJ2-1; V: TRBV12-3/TRBV12-4; size: medium-sized; D: NA
DNA: TGTGCCAGCAGCTTAGGCCCTGGGCTAGGCGCTGAGCAGTTCTTC; CDR3: CASSLGPGLGAEQFF; J: TRBJ2-1; V: TRBV7-3; size: medium-sized; D: NA
DNA: TGTGCCAGTAGTCCGATGGACAGGGGCGTAAATCAGCCCCAGCATTTT; CDR3: CASSPMDRGVNQPQHF; J: TRBJ1-5; V: TRBV19; size: NA; D: TRBD1
DNA: TGTGCCAGCAGTTTTTCAAAGAACACTGAAGCTTTCTTT; CDR3: CASSFSKNTEAFF; J: TRBJ1-1; V: TRBV6-6; size: NA; D: NA
DNA: TGTGCCAGCAGCTCCGCGACAGGGCTCCGGCGGCCCCAGCATTTT; CDR3: CASSSATGLRRPQHF; J: TRBJ1-5; V: TRBV12-3/TRBV12-4; size: medium-sized; D: TRBD1
DNA: TGTGCCACCCAAAGGCGGGAGAACTACAATGAGCAGTTCTTC; CDR3: CATQRRENYNEQFF; J: TRBJ2-1; V: TRBV6-1; size: few; D: TRBD2
DNA: TGCAGTGCTAGAGCCACACACACCGCGACAGGGGCAATGAACACTGAAGCTTTCTTT; CDR3: CSARATHTATGAMNTEAFF; J: TRBJ1-1; V: TRBV20-1; size: few; D: TRBD1
DNA: TGTGCCGGTATCCACAGGGGTAGCACTGAAGCTTTCTTT; CDR3: CAGIHRGSTEAFF; J: TRBJ1-1; V: TRBV30; size: few; D: TRBD1
DNA: TGCAGTGCTGGGGGGACAGGGTTGAGTGGCTACACCTTC; CDR3: CSAGGTGLSGYTF; J: TRBJ1-2; V: TRBV20-1; size: few; D: TRBD1
DNA: TGCGCCAGCAGCTTGGGGGACGGGCTAGCCTCCGCTTTCTTT; CDR3: CASSLGDGLASAFF; J: TRBJ1-1; V: TRBV5-1; size: few; D: NA
DNA: TGTGCCAGCAGCCCCCGGGACAGGGGAAAGAACACTGAAGCTTTCTTT; CDR3: CASSPRDRGKNTEAFF; J: TRBJ1-1; V: TRBV7-9; size: many; D: TRBD1
DNA: TGTGCCAGCAGTATATCCGGGAATCAGCCCCAGCATTTT; CDR3: CASSISGNQPQHF; J: TRBJ1-5; V: TRBV6-5; size: many; D: NA
DNA: TGCGCCAGCAGCCAGGGGCTAGCGGGAGGCCGTCCCAAAAACATTCAGTACTTC; CDR3: CASSQGLAGGRPKNIQYF; J: TRBJ2-4; V: TRBV4-1; size: medium-sized; D: TRBD2
DNA: TGCGCCAGCAGCTTTGACAGGGCGAGGAGGGCTTTCTTT; CDR3: CASSFDRARRAFF; J: TRBJ1-1; V: TRBV5-1; size: NA; D: TRBD1
DNA: TGTGCCAGCAGTAGAAACTATGGCTACACCTTC; CDR3: CASSRNYGYTF; J: TRBJ1-2; V: TRBV12-3/TRBV12-4; size: few; D: NA
DNA: TGTGCCAACAGCATTAGGCGCGGGTCTAGCACAGATACGCAGTATTTT; CDR3: CANSIRRGSSTDTQYF; J: TRBJ2-3; V: TRBV11-2; size: NA; D: NA
DNA: TGTGCCAGCAGCTTTGATGTCCAGCGGGTCTACAATGAGCAGTTCTTC; CDR3: CASSFDVQRVYNEQFF; J: TRBJ2-1; V: TRBV6-1; size: many; D: NA
DNA: TGTGCCTGGATGAGGGCAGGGGGCAATCAGCCCCAGCATTTT; CDR3: CAWMRAGGNQPQHF; J: TRBJ1-5; V: TRBV30; size: NA; D: NA
DNA: TGCGCCAGCAGCTTGGGGCACGCAGATACGCGGTATTTT; CDR3: CASSLGHADTRYF; J: TRBJ2-3; V: TRBV5-1; size: many; D: NA
DNA: TGCAGTGCTAGAGCTCGAGGGACAGTGAACGCTGAAGCTTTCTTT; CDR3: CSARARGTVNAEAFF; J: TRBJ1-1; V: TRBV20-1; size: NA; D: TRBD1
DNA: TGCGCCAGCAGACTAGGACAGGGCTCCTACGAGCAGTACTTC; CDR3: CASRLGQGSYEQYF; J: TRBJ2-7; V: TRBV10-2; size: medium-sized; D: TRBD1
DNA: TGTGCCAGCATCGGGATTGGCACTGAAGCTTTCTTT; CDR3: CASIGIGTEAFF; J: TRBJ1-1; V: TRBV6-5; size: NA; D: NA
DNA: TGTGCCAGTAGTATAGAGCGGGGGGCAACTCAGCCCCAGCATTTT; CDR3: CASSIERGATQPQHF; J: TRBJ1-5; V: TRBV19; size: NA; D: NA
DNA: TGTGCCAGCAGTTCGACTAGCGGGAGGCAATCGGGAGATACGCAGTATTTT; CDR3: CASSSTSGRQSGDTQYF; J: TRBJ2-3; V: TRBV6-6; size: medium-sized; D: TRBD2
DNA: TGCAGCGGGGGGGGACTAGCGGTTAATGAGCAGTTCTTC; CDR3: CSGGGLAVNEQFF; J: TRBJ2-1; V: TRBV29-1; size: medium-sized; D: TRBD2
DNA: TGCAGCGTTGACTTGTTTGGCGGCGACAATGAGCAGTTCTTC; CDR3: CSVDLFGGDNEQFF; J: TRBJ2-1; V: TRBV29-1; size: many; D: NA
DNA: TGCGCCAGCAGCTTCCACCCATCGGGACAGGGAGTTGAAGCTTTCTTT; CDR3: CASSFHPSGQGVEAFF; J: TRBJ1-1; V: TRBV5-1; size: many; D: TRBD1
DNA: TGTGCCAGCACTTGGCAGGGGAGGTCTGGGGCCAACGTCCTGACTTTC; CDR3: CASTWQGRSGANVLTF; J: TRBJ2-6; V: TRBV2; size: medium-sized; D: NA
DNA: TGCAGTGCTCCCCCCGGGGCTCTAGACAGGGGAAGGGACACTGAAGCATTCTTT; CDR3: CSAPPGALDRGRDTEAFF; J: TRBJ1-1; V: TRBV20-1; size: NA; D: TRBD1
DNA: TGTGCCAGCAGTGACGGGACAAATTATCAGCCCCAGCATTTT; CDR3: CASSDGTNYQPQHF; J: TRBJ1-5; V: TRBV12-3/TRBV12-4; size: few; D: NA
DNA: TGCGCCAGCAGCCACCGGGGGGCGGATCAGCCCCAGCATTTT; CDR3: CASSHRGADQPQHF; J: TRBJ1-5; V: TRBV4-1; size: medium-sized; D: NA
DNA: TGTGCCAGCATCTCCCGGCGGGGGGGGCGCTTAACCGGGGAGCTGTTTTTT; CDR3: CASISRRGGRLTGELFF; J: TRBJ2-2; V: TRBV11-2; size: NA; D: TRBD2
DNA: TGCGCCAGCAGCTTGGGGGGACAGGGGTCCCGTGAAGCTTTCTTT; CDR3: CASSLGGQGSREAFF; J: TRBJ1-1; V: TRBV5-1; size: many; D: TRBD1
DNA: TGTGCCAGCAGTGCGCCAATAGGACAGGGGCTCCTACGCAATCAGCCCCAGCATTTT; CDR3: CASSAPIGQGLLRNQPQHF; J: TRBJ1-5; V: TRBV6-1; size: many; D: TRBD1
DNA: TGTGCCAGCAGTTTAGCGTATAATGGGGGCGCGTACAATGAGCAGTTCTTC; CDR3: CASSLAYNGGAYNEQFF; J: TRBJ2-1; V: TRBV12-3/TRBV12-4; size: medium-sized; D: NA
DNA: TGTGCCAGTAGTATTATTCAGGGGTTCAATGAGCAGTTCTTC; CDR3: CASSIIQGFNEQFF; J: TRBJ2-1; V: TRBV19; size: NA; D: NA
DNA: TGCAGTGCTAGAGACCCAAAAATAGCGGGAGGGCCGACCTACAATGAGCAGTTCTTC; CDR3: CSARDPKIAGGPTYNEQFF; J: TRBJ2-1; V: TRBV20-1; size: many; D: TRBD2
DNA: TGTGCCAGCAGCCCCCGACTAGCTAAGTACAATGAGCAGTTCTTC; CDR3: CASSPRLAKYNEQFF; J: TRBJ2-1; V: TRBV3-1; size: medium-sized; D: TRBD2
DNA: TGTGCCAGCAGTAACGACGGGGGGCTGAACATTCAGTACTTC; CDR3: CASSNDGGLNIQYF; J: TRBJ2-4; V: TRBV6-6; size: few; D: NA
DNA: TGTGCCAGCAGTGACACCTGGACAGGAAATGAGCAGTTCTTC; CDR3: CASSDTWTGNEQFF; J: TRBJ2-1; V: TRBV6-1; size: medium-sized; D: TRBD1